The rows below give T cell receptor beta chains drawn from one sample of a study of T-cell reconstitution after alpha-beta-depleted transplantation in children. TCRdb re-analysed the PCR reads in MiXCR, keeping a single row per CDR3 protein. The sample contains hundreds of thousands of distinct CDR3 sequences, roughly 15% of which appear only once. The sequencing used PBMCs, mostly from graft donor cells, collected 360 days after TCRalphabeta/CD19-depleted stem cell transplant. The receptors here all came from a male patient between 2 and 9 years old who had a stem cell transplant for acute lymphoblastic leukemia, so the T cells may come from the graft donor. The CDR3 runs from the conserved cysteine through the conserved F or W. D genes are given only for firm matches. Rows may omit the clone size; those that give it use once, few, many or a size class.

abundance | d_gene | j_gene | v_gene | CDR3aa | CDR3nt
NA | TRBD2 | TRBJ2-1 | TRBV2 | CASLGRAEEQFF | TGTGCCAGCCTCGGGAGGGCAGAAGAGCAGTTCTTC
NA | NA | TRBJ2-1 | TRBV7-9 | CASSLMVVGGGEQFF | TGTGCCAGCAGCTTAATGGTCGTGGGTGGGGGTGAGCAGTTCTTC
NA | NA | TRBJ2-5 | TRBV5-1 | CASSAGPRKETQYF | TGCGCCAGCAGCGCGGGACCTAGAAAGGAGACCCAGTACTTC
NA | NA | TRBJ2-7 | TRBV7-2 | CASSLNFGGASYEQYF | TGTGCCAGCAGCTTGAATTTCGGAGGGGCCTCCTACGAGCAGTACTTC
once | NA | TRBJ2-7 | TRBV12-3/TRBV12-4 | CASSPSTVSSYEQYF | TGTGCCAGCAGTCCGTCGACAGTCAGCTCCTACGAGCAGTACTTC
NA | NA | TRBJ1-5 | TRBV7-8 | CASSLGPRSHSNQPQHF | TGTGCCAGCAGCCTCGGGCCAAGAAGTCATAGCAATCAGCCCCAGCATTTT
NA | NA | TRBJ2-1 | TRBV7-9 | CASSPEGGSYNEQFF | TGTGCCAGCAGCCCGGAGGGAGGCTCCTACAATGAGCAGTTCTTC
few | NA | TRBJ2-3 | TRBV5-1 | CASSLEGFTDTQYF | TGCGCCAGCAGCTTGGAAGGGTTCACAGATACGCAGTATTTT
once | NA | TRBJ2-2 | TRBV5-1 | CASSLLSAAPNTGELFF | TGCGCCAGCAGCCTCCTGTCGGCGGCTCCAAACACCGGGGAGCTGTTTTTT
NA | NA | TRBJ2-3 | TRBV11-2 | CASSSFTIKDTQYF | TGTGCCAGCAGCTCATTTACCATAAAAGATACGCAGTATTTT
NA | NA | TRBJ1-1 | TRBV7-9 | CASSFRGATEAFF | TGTGCCAGCAGCTTTCGGGGGGCCACTGAAGCTTTCTTT